The rows below give T cell receptor beta chains drawn from one sample of a study of beta chain features in type 1 diabetes. Data came from immunoSEQ multiplex PCR; TCRdb stores just in-frame clones and leaves some out. The table lists more than 550,000 clones, over 11% of them singletons, with roughly 0.04% in the top ten. Source material: naive CD4+ T cells from blood. These receptors all stem from a man between 18 and 35 years old with type 1 diabetes. CDR3s leave out the opening cysteine and the closing phenylalanine or tryptophan.

>TRBJ2-1|TRBV5-1
ASSLGPSGYNEQF
>TRBJ1-2|TRBV29-1
SIGLDRGDYGYT
>TRBJ1-3|TRBV7-2
ASSPGTGRNTIY
>TRBJ2-7|TRBV28
ASSSSSYEQY
>TRBJ2-7|TRBV6-5
ASSYSTSGQQGQY
>TRBJ2-1|TRBV27
ASSYIQGSYNEQF
>TRBJ2-7|TRBV6-5
ASSSDSSRGYEQY
>TRBJ1-2|TRBV5-1
ASSLPGLYGYT
>TRBJ1-2|TRBV10-3
ATTGNGYT
>TRBJ2-1|TRBV2
ASSLLTSGGDEQF
>TRBJ2-3|TRBV21-1
ASSKLGTGASDTQY
>TRBJ1-2|TRBV5-1
ASSPGQGRSGYT
>TRBJ2-7|TRBV30
AWSSDSRAQY
>TRBJ2-7|TRBV6-5
ASISSGTGEQY
>TRBJ2-1|TRBV7-9
ASSLGLAGENNEQF
>TRBJ2-1|TRBV6-6
ASSYSRQDNEQF
>TRBJ1-5|TRBV10-3
AISESNQPQH
>TRBJ2-1|TRBV5-4
ASSLDSLGSYNEQF
>TRBJ2-3|TRBV5-4
ASSLGGRIVFSTDTQY
>TRBJ2-3|TRBV29-1
SVQGLADFTDTQY
>TRBJ1-1|TRBV6-6
ASSGDRNTEAF
>TRBJ2-1|TRBV10-1
ASSDTGTSDHNEQF
>TRBJ2-7|TRBV28
ASSLRLWGASYEQY
>TRBJ2-7|TRBV13
ASSGYRDFPYEQY
>TRBJ2-7|TRBV6-5
ASSKGGRSYEQY
>TRBJ2-7|TRBV9
ASSPRGTYGEQY
>TRBJ2-7|TRBV6-5
ASSYAGAGEQY
>TRBJ2-7|TRBV19
ASTGTGMGSYEQY
>TRBJ2-7|TRBV18
ASSPAGKDEQY
>TRBJ2-3|TRBV5-1
ASSLGLGFSDTQY
>TRBJ1-6|TRBV6-5
ASSYSAAQRGSPLH
>TRBJ2-7|TRBV2
ASSSSDAYSYEQY
>TRBJ2-7|TRBV29-1
SVDGLAEANSYEQY
>TRBJ1-2|TRBV9
ASSPHSGLRWGYT
>TRBJ1-3|TRBV28
ASRGLNTIY
>TRBJ1-1|TRBV29-1
SVEGRGRTEAF
>TRBJ2-1|TRBV9
ASSVGMGAGNNEQF
>TRBJ1-5|TRBV2
ASSEALGNSNQPQH
>TRBJ2-1|TRBV13
ASSSPQGARYNEQF
>TRBJ1-2|TRBV12-5
ASAPGSNYGYT
>TRBJ1-2|TRBV5-1
ASSLQGTNYGYT
>TRBJ2-5|TRBV10-3
AISVTSGDGTQY
>TRBJ2-3|TRBV29-1
SVPLGRGLADTQY
>TRBJ1-1|TRBV11-2
ASSPRNTEAF
>TRBJ1-5|TRBV15
ATSRVSDRVQPQH
>TRBJ1-1|TRBV19
ASSIEAGRSGNTEAF
>TRBJ1-5|TRBV28
ASWGEFRNSAQH
>TRBJ1-5|TRBV7-2
ASSSALTPVSNQPQH
>TRBJ1-2|TRBV25-1
ASSREAGYGYT
>TRBJ2-1|TRBV2
ASSDDLTSGTVKF
>TRBJ2-5|TRBV20-1
SARETETQY
>TRBJ2-7|TRBV18
ASSPEGYEQY
>TRBJ1-2|TRBV5-1
ASSLYREDGYT
>TRBJ2-3|TRBV14
ASSLAGEDTQY
>TRBJ2-6|TRBV5-6
ASSVQVSANVLT
>TRBJ2-3|TRBV6-5
ASSYHPGRGTDTQY
>TRBJ1-5|TRBV29-1
SVVSESNQPQH
>TRBJ1-2|TRBV20-1
SASVGQGYT
>TRBJ2-2|TRBV19
ASSVAGQTGELF
>TRBJ2-1|TRBV19
ASSLAGQTYNEQF